Below, one T cell receptor (beta chain) is given with its context. This sample is part of a study of blood T cell repertoires in COVID-19. Study in general: The origin of the acute and convalescent COVID-19 samples was the United States, Italy and Spain. PBMCs, B-cell-depleted T cells, or T cells were the source of the cDNA or gDNA that made up the material.

The germline V gene has CDR1 LGHDT and CDR2 YNNKEL (reference sequence). This CDR3 region has 13 residues. Trimming removed 2 bases from V and 5 bases from J; junction bases left unmatched: 2. Original processing notes: How many nucleated cells were present was estimated from reference gene primer amplification. Repertoires were generated with immunoSEQ multiplex PCR, while TCRdb's copy carries only in-frame clones and drops some. V and J calls and clone size are those listed in that table; D and trimming were worked out from the DNA. The sample contains approximately 150,000 clones, 87% of which appear only once.

The source of this sequence is a woman aged 45-65 years with acute or convalescent COVID-19. V is TRBV3-1 (or the pseudogene TRBV3-2) and J is TRBJ1-1; 7 bases map to TRBD1. The sample was peripheral blood. CDR3 DNA: TGTGCCAGCAGCCAAAAACAGGGGACTGAAGCTTTCTTT. Protein product: CASSQKQGTEAFF.